The source of this T cell receptor (beta chain) is a study of cytomegalovirus exposure and HLA in healthy donors. Study context: Early released data had about 80 million unique TCRs, all coming from HLA-typed donors.

The PCR was carried out with 60 Vbeta primers and 13 Jbeta primers. Data came from immunoSEQ multiplex PCR; TCRdb stores just in-frame clones and leaves some out. Of over 150,000 clones detected, approximately 80% appear once; the ten largest clones hold more than 1%. Findings and caveats of the study: Sequencing probably produced one cluster of sequence variants that were highly shared. Within an earlier analysis, most TCR beta V segments proved productive either about 90% or about 30% of the time. The authors later found most CMV-associated TCR beta chains appeared HLA-restricted.

V gave up 1 base and J gave up 5 bases, with 11 bases separating them. The germline V gene encodes CDR1 SSHAT and CDR2 FNYEAQ (reference sequence). The CDR3 extends over 14 amino acids. As regards this clone: Its antigen remains unknown.

Sequenced material: PBMCs. J is TRBJ2-5 and V is TRBV7-7; tentatively, D is TRBD2 (6 bases). The origin of this receptor is a boy between 2 and 15 years old in good health and CMV-seronegative. CDR3 loop: CASSLGLGVETQYF. The CDR3 nucleotides are TGTGCCAGCAGCTTAGGACTAGGAGTGGAGACCCAGTACTTC.